Shown below are 20 T cell receptor beta chains from a single sample sequenced in a study of T cell responses to AZD1222 COVID-19 vaccine. The data were produced by immunoSEQ multiplex PCR, yet TCRdb's version contains in-frame clones alone and is incomplete. In the table there are roughly 99,000 clones, roughly 87% of which are singletons. This material consisted of peripheral blood, taken on day 0 of AZD1222 vaccination. The receptors here all came from an adult in good health.

In DNA form, the CDR3 reads TGTGCCAGCAGTGTAGCCTTCGATACGCAGTATTTT. Its translation: CASSVAFDTQYF. V usage is TRBV28 and J usage is TRBJ2-3; no clear D gene. Trimming left V 5 bases short and J 6 bases short, with 9 bases between. CDR3 length: 12 amino acids. Germline V gene lookup returns CDR1 MDHEN and CDR2 SYDVKM.

V and J are TRBV6-4 and TRBJ2-2; 9 bases map to TRBD1. V lost 3 bases, J lost 6 bases, and 2 bases stayed unmatched. Germline V gene sequence: CDR1 MRHNA, CDR2 SNTAGT. This CDR3 is built from 14 residues. This CDR3 is CASSEGQGAGELFF. The CDR3 nucleotides are TGTGCCAGCAGTGAGGGACAGGGCGCCGGGGAGCTGTTTTTT.

DNA for the CDR3: TGTGCCAGCAGCGCCGGTTTTGGGGCCCACAATGAGCAGTTCTTC. Translating it yields CASSAGFGAHNEQFF. The V call is TRBV7-3, the J call TRBJ2-1; D may be TRBD1 (5 bases). V dropped 5 bases and J dropped 5 bases, with 16 bases sitting between them. The germline V gene encodes CDR1 SGHTA and CDR2 FQGTGA. The CDR3 is 15 amino acids.

V usage is TRBV4-2 and J usage is TRBJ1-3; weak D call: TRBD1 (6 bases). The V end lost 0 bases, the J end lost 2 bases, and 14 bases lay between the germline ends. Germline CDR1 LGHNA, CDR2 YNFKEQ. This CDR3 comprises 17 residues. CDR3 sequence reads: CASSQEPGVKAGNTIYF. CDR3 in DNA: TGTGCCAGCAGCCAAGAACCAGGGGTTAAAGCTGGAAACACCATATATTTT.

This clone was recorded once. The genes are TRBV7-7 and TRBJ2-3; tentative D call: TRBD2 (5 bases). V lost 3 bases and J lost 6, with 10 bases in between. The CDR3 spans 13 residues. The germline V gene encodes CDR1 SSHAT and CDR2 FNYEAQ (reference sequence). The CDR3 sequence: CASSLIGVDTQYF. In DNA form, the CDR3 reads TGTGCCAGCAGCTTGATCGGGGTTGATACGCAGTATTTT.

The chain is built from TRBV12-3 or TRBV12-4 and TRBJ1-4, with a possible D match to TRBD1 (5 bases). This CDR3 is built from 13 residues. V was cut by 4 bases and J by 7 bases, with 10 bases left in between. The CDR3 nucleotides are TGTGCCAGCAGTTCACGGGGGGGTGAAAAACTGTTTTTT. This codes for CASSSRGGEKLFF.

The chain couples TRBV4-1 to TRBJ1-5; D not resolved. The germline CDR1 and CDR2 sequences are MGHRA and YSYEKL. This CDR3 spans 14 amino acids. Trimming stripped 1 base from V and 6 bases from J, with 10 bases between. The CDR3 DNA sequence: TGCGCCAGCAGCCAAGTAGCAGTAGGTCAGCCCCAGCATTTT. The encoded protein is CASSQVAVGQPQHF.

The chain is built from TRBV4-3 and TRBJ1-2; D not resolved. Germline values: CDR1 LGHNA, CDR2 YSLEER. The CDR3 is 12 residues long. Trimming cost V 2 bases and J 2 bases, with 3 bases left between them. CDR3 nucleotides: TGCGCCAGCAGCCAATTCAACTATGGCTACACCTTC. It specifies CASSQFNYGYTF.

This clone was observed a single time. The CDR3 spells CAWSGGGYGYTF. In nucleotides, the CDR3 is TGTGCCTGGAGTGGGGGGGGCTATGGCTACACCTTC. V is TRBV30 and J is TRBJ1-2; D perhaps matches TRBD1 (5 bases). Trimming removed 1 base at V and 4 bases at J, with 7 bases between. Germline lookup yields CDR1 GTSNPN and CDR2 SVGIG (reference sequence). This CDR3 region has 12 residues.

The rearrangement uses TRBV11-3 and TRBJ1-2; 8 bases are a match to TRBD1. CDR3 length: 13 residues. V lost 2 bases, J lost 4 bases, and 0 bases stayed unmatched. CDR1 SGHNT and CDR2 YENEEA come from the germline V gene. In DNA, the CDR3 is TGTGCCAGCAGCTTAACAGGGGGCTATGGCTACACCTTC. Its translation: CASSLTGGYGYTF.

This chain connects TRBV27 to TRBJ2-5; no clear D. The ends were cut back, 5 bases at V and 1 base at J, with 11 bases in the middle. Germline values: CDR1 MNHEY, CDR2 SMNVEV (reference sequence). The CDR3 runs 14 residues. The DNA of the CDR3 is TGTGCCAGCAGTGCCCGGACGGCCCAAGAGACCCAGTACTTC. Amino acids: CASSARTAQETQYF.

The rearrangement joins TRBV7-3 to TRBJ1-5; D possibly corresponds to TRBD1 (5 bases). Trimming removed 2 bases from V and 0 bases from J, with 8 bases in between. Germline CDR1 is SGHTA and CDR2 is FQGTGA. This CDR3 has 15 amino acids. In DNA, the CDR3 is TGTGCCAGCAGCTTACGGGGGGATAGCAATCAGCCCCAGCATTTT. Its translation: CASSLRGDSNQPQHF. The full variable domain, its missing parts supplied by reference TRBV7-3 and TRBJ1-5, is GAGVSQTPSNKVTEKGKYVELRCDPISGHTALYWYRQSLGQGPEFLIYFQGTGAADDSGLPNDRFFAVRPEGSVSTLKIQRTERGDSAVYLCASSLRGDSNQPQHFGDGTRLSIL.

The chain is built from TRBV10-1 and TRBJ2-2; D unresolved. Looked up from germline, CDR1 is WNHNN and CDR2 is SYGVQD (reference sequence). V lost 4 bases to trimming and J lost 8 bases, with 2 bases between them. The CDR3 extends over 10 amino acids. The CDR3 DNA reads TGCGCCAGCAGTGCAGGGGAGCTGTTTTTT. It encodes CASSAGELFF.

This chain joins TRBV7-6 and TRBJ2-7, with 10 bases that match TRBD2. In germline, CDR1 is SGHVS, CDR2 FNYEAQ. The ends lost 5 bases at V and 2 bases at J; junction bases unmatched: 9. The CDR3 length is 16 residues. The CDR3 DNA is TGTGCCAGCAGCCAATTAGGACTAGCGGAGACCTACGAGCAGTACTTC. As protein: CASSQLGLAETYEQYF.

The chain is built from TRBV6-5 and TRBJ2-7, with D tentatively TRBD1 (5 bases). The germline CDR1 and CDR2 sequences are MNHEY and SVGAGI. Trimming stripped 6 bases from V and 3 bases from J, with 15 bases between. This CDR3 region has 14 residues. In nucleotides, the CDR3 is TGTGCCAGCAGCGTGGGTGGTACAGGCTACGAGCAGTACTTC. It translates to CASSVGGTGYEQYF.

The CDR3 DNA follows: TGTGCCACCAGCGCGGGACAAGACACCGGGGAGCTGTTTTTT. Protein product: CATSAGQDTGELFF. The V call is TRBV24-1, the J call TRBJ2-2; D is perhaps TRBD1 or TRBD2 (6 bases each). The germline V and J ends were trimmed by 7 bases and 3 bases, with 11 bases remaining between them. The CDR3 length is 14 residues. Germline assignment: CDR1 KGHDR and CDR2 SFDVKD.

The chain links TRBV19 to TRBJ1-1, with D hard to call. From germline, CDR1 is LNHDA and CDR2 SQIVND (reference sequence). Trimming stripped 6 bases from V and 3 bases from J, with 14 bases between. The CDR3 length is 14 residues. CDR3 protein: CASSKRAGDTEAFF. The DNA for the CDR3 is TGTGCCAGTAGCAAAAGGGCGGGTGACACTGAAGCTTTCTTT. Drawing the rest from reference TRBV19 and TRBJ1-1, the complete variable domain is DGGITQSPKYLFRKEGQNVTLSCEQNLNHDAMYWYRQDPGQGLRLIYYSQIVNDFQKGDIAEGYSVSREKKESFPLTVTSAQKNPTAFYLCASSKRAGDTEAFFGQGTRLTVV.

This sequence joins TRBV7-8 and TRBJ1-1; perhaps TRBD1 as D (5 bases). The V end lost 5 bases, the J end lost 6 bases, and 13 bases lay between the germline ends. The CDR3 is 13 amino acids. CDR1 and CDR2 (germline): SGHVS, FQNEAQ. The CDR3 region is CASSPRMGAEAFF. CDR3 in DNA: TGTGCCAGCAGCCCTCGGATGGGGGCTGAAGCTTTCTTT.

This sequence joins TRBV2 and TRBJ2-7; 7 bases fit TRBD2. V gave up 7 bases and J gave up 5 bases; unmatched junction bases: 11. The CDR3 runs to 14 residues. Per germline, CDR1 SNHLY and CDR2 FYNNEI. CDR3 loop: CASNLDGRTHEQYF. CDR3 coding DNA: TGTGCCAGCAATCTTGACGGGAGGACCCACGAGCAGTACTTC.

This clone was found a few times. Different DNA sequences within this sample yield the same CDR3. The V gene is TRBV7-3, the J gene TRBJ2-5; weak D call: TRBD2 (5 bases). The V end lost 1 base, the J end lost 4 bases, and 7 bases lay between the germline ends. Per germline, CDR1 SGHTA and CDR2 FQGTGA. This CDR3 region has 13 residues. CDR3 sequence reads: CASSLREGETQYF. The DNA for the CDR3 is TGTGCCAGCAGCTTAAGAGAGGGAGAGACCCAGTACTTC.